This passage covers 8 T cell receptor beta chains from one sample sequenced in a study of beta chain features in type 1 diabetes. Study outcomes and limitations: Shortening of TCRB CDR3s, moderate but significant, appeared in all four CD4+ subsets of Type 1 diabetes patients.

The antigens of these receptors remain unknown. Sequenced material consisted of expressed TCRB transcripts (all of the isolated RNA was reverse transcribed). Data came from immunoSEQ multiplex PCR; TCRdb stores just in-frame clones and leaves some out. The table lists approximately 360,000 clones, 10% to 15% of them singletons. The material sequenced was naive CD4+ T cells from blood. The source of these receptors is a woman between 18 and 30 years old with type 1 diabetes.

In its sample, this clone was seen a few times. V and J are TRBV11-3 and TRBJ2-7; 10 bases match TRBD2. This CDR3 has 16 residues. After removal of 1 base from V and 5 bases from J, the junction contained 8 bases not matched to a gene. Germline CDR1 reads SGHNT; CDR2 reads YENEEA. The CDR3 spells CASSLVSLAGDHEQYF. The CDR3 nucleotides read TGTGCCAGCAGCTTAGTCTCGCTAGCGGGAGACCACGAGCAGTACTTC.

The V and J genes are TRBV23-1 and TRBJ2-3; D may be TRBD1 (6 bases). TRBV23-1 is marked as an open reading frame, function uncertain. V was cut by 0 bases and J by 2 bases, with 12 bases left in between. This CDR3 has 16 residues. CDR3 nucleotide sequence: TGCGCCAGCAGTCAATCGAGGGCAGGGGACACAGATACGCAGTATTTT. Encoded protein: CASSQSRAGDTDTQYF.

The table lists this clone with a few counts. This CDR3 is CASSSPGLADNEQFF. The DNA of the CDR3 is TGTGCCAGCAGTTCACCGGGACTAGCGGACAATGAGCAGTTCTTC. V and J are TRBV28 and TRBJ2-1; 11 bases map to TRBD2. Germline V gives CDR1 MDHEN, CDR2 SYDVKM. V lost 4 bases, J lost 5 bases, and 4 bases stayed unmatched. This CDR3 region has 15 residues.

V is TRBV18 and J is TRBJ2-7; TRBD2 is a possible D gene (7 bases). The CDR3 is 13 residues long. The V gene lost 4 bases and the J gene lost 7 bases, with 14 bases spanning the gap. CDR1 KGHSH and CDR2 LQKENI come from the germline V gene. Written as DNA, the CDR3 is TGTGCCAGCTCACTCGGGGGGCCTGAGGAGCAGTACTTC. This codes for CASSLGGPEEQYF.

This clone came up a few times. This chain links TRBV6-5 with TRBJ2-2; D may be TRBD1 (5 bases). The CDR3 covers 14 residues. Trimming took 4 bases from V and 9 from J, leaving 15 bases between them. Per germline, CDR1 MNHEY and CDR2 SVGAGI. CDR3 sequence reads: CASSLGQSFRELFF. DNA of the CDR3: TGTGCCAGCAGTTTGGGGCAGTCATTCCGGGAGCTGTTTTTT.

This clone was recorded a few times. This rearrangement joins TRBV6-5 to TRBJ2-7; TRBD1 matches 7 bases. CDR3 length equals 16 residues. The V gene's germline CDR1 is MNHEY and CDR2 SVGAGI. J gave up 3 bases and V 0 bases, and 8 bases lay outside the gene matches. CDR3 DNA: TGTGCCAGCAGTTACTCGAGGTCGGCAGGGGGCTACGAGCAGTACTTC. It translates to CASSYSRSAGGYEQYF.

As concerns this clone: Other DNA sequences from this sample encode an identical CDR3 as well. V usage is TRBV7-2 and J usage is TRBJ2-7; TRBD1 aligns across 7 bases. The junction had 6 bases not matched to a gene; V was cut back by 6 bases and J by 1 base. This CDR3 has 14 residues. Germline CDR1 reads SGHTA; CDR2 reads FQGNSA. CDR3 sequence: CASSKRQGSYEQYF. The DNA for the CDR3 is TGTGCCAGCAGTAAAAGACAGGGTTCCTACGAGCAGTACTTC.

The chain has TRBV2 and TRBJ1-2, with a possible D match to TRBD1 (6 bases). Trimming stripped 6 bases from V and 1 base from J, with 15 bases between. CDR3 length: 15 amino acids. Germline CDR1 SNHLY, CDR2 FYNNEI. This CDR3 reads CASRKALGGNYGYTF. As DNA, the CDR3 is TGTGCCAGCAGGAAGGCCCTAGGGGGTAACTATGGCTACACCTTC.